What follows are 19 T cell receptor beta chains derived from one specimen sequenced in a study of cytomegalovirus exposure and HLA in healthy donors. PCR was performed using 60 Vbeta and 13 Jbeta primers. Libraries were prepared by immunoSEQ multiplex PCR; TCRdb keeps only in-frame clonotypes and omits some of them. The sample consists of some 180,000 clones, 65% to 90% of them appearing once. The sample was PBMCs. The receptors shown here come from a male donor in good health and CMV-seronegative.

V gene TRBV2 combines with J gene TRBJ1-4, with 9 positions matching TRBD1. Germline CDR1 is SNHLY and CDR2 is FYNNEI. V was pared by 6 bases and J by 2 bases, with 1 base of the junction left unmatched. CDR3 length: 14 residues. The CDR3 region is CASRDRGTNEKLFF. CDR3 coding DNA: TGTGCCAGCAGGGACAGGGGCACTAATGAAAAACTGTTTTTT.

With regard to this clone: This CDR3 fails to terminate in the conserved phenylalanine or tryptophan, so it likely reflects a read error. The chain has TRBV5-1 and TRBJ2-7, with TRBD2 matching 10 bases. Germline trimming cut 4 bases from V and 3 bases from J; bases unmatched to any gene: 7. CDR1 is SGHRS and CDR2 is YFSETQ in the germline V gene. CDR3 length: 15 amino acids. The CDR3 loop is CASSLLAGVIYEQYL. CDR3 bases: TGCGCCAGCAGCCTCCTAGCGGGGGTAATCTACGAGCAGTACCTC.

V gene TRBV2 combines with J gene TRBJ2-7, with D perhaps TRBD1 (6 bases). V gave up 1 base and J gave up 3 bases, with 10 bases separating them. The germline V gene encodes CDR1 SNHLY and CDR2 FYNNEI. The length of the CDR3 is 14 residues. This CDR3 reads CASSEGKGVYEQYF. The CDR3 DNA is TGTGCCAGCAGTGAAGGGAAGGGGGTCTACGAGCAGTACTTC.

The J gene is TRBJ1-6, the V gene TRBV27; the D is unclear. The V gene lost 6 bases and the J gene lost 0 bases, with 9 bases spanning the gap. CDR1 is MNHEY and CDR2 is SMNVEV in the germline V gene (reference sequence). There are 15 residues in the CDR3. CDR3 amino acids: CASSPAGSYNSPLHF. DNA for the CDR3: TGTGCCAGCAGCCCAGCGGGCTCCTATAATTCACCCCTCCACTTT.

J is TRBJ1-5 and V is TRBV19; 7 bases map to TRBD1. This CDR3 has 18 residues. The trim removed 6 bases at V and 3 bases at J, leaving 17 bases unmatched. CDR1 is LNHDA and CDR2 is SQIVND in the germline V gene (reference sequence). The DNA of the CDR3 is TGTGCCAGTAGGGGCCGGACAGGATCGGCTCTTGACAATCAGCCCCAGCATTTT. Translation: CASRGRTGSALDNQPQHF.

The rearrangement links TRBV6-1 to TRBJ1-2; possibly TRBD1 for D (5 bases). There are 13 residues in the CDR3. Germline values: CDR1 MNHNS, CDR2 SASEGT. Trimming took off 6 bases at V and 2 bases at J, with 10 bases between the two ends. In DNA, the CDR3 is TGTGCCAGCAGAGCGCAGGGCAACTATGGCTACACCTTC. As protein: CASRAQGNYGYTF.

This chain links TRBV2 with TRBJ2-1; D is unclear. Trimming took 2 bases from V and 0 from J, leaving 14 bases between them. CDR1 is SNHLY, CDR2 FYNNEI, per germline. CDR3 length: 17 amino acids. As DNA, the CDR3 is TGTGCCAGCAGTGAACCCAGCTGGGCGAGCTCCTACAATGAGCAGTTCTTC. Translating gives CASSEPSWASSYNEQFF.

V and J are TRBV5-1 and TRBJ2-5; 9 bases align to TRBD2. This CDR3 has 15 amino acids. J gave up 5 bases and V 3 bases, and 8 bases lay outside the gene matches. Germline V gene lookup returns CDR1 SGHRS and CDR2 YFSETQ. The chain's CDR3 is CASSSAGGPLETQYF. The CDR3 region has the DNA TGCGCCAGCAGCTCGGCGGGGGGGCCTTTGGAGACCCAGTACTTC.

The rearrangement links TRBV4-2 to TRBJ2-7; 9 nucleotides agree with TRBD1. Per the germline V gene, CDR1 is LGHNA and CDR2 is YNFKEQ. The CDR3 loop spans 16 amino acids. The V segment lost 4 bases and the J segment 6 bases; nucleotides outside the gene matches: 13. DNA of the CDR3: TGTGCCAGCAGCCCTGGTGAAGGACAGGGGTCCCTCGAGCAGTACTTC. Amino acid sequence: CASSPGEGQGSLEQYF.

This CDR3 is CSGVTGGNEQFF. CDR3 bases: TGCAGCGGAGTGACAGGGGGGAATGAGCAGTTCTTC. The rearrangement links TRBV29-1 to TRBJ2-1; 9 positions match TRBD1. Germline lookup yields CDR1 SQVTM and CDR2 ANQGSEA. This CDR3 contains 12 residues. The V and J ends lost 7 bases and 7 bases, in that order; junction bases with no gene match: 5.

V usage is TRBV5-8 and J usage is TRBJ1-2; D unresolved. The CDR3 consists of 13 residues. CDR1 is SGHTS and CDR2 is YDEGEE in the germline V gene. Trimming left V 5 bases short and J 3 bases short, with 11 bases between. CDR3 bases: TGTGCCAGCAGGCGTGCGATTCACTATGGCTACACCTTC. It codes for CASRRAIHYGYTF.

The chain recombines TRBV6-6 with TRBJ1-6; D uncertain. V was shortened by 6 bases and J by 9 bases, with 15 bases between the two germline ends. The CDR3 has 14 residues. Germline V lookup: CDR1 MNHNY, CDR2 SVGAGI (reference sequence). CDR3 nucleotides: TGTGCCAGCAGAAGTCGACAAACGACTTCACCCCTCCACTTT. Translation: CASRSRQTTSPLHF.

V is TRBV10-3 and J is TRBJ2-7, with TRBD2 matching over 14 bases. This CDR3 spans 15 amino acids. V gave up 6 bases and J gave up 2 bases; unmatched junction bases: 3. Germline CDR1 ENHRY, CDR2 SYGVKD. The CDR3 spells CAIRPTSGGAYEQYF. Written as DNA, the CDR3 is TGTGCCATCAGACCGACTAGCGGGGGGGCCTACGAGCAGTACTTC.

This clone has just a few counts. The chain uses TRBV11-2 and TRBJ1-6; D unclear. The CDR3 loop spans 13 amino acids. CDR1 and CDR2 (germline): SGHAT, FQNNGV. Trimming left V 5 bases short and J 10 bases short, with 12 bases between. The CDR3 loop is CASSPSRSSPLHF. DNA of the CDR3: TGTGCCAGCAGCCCCTCGCGGTCGTCACCCCTCCACTTT.

This clone was seen only a few times. The chain has TRBV27 and TRBJ1-6, with 9 bases identical to TRBD1. Germline CDR1 is MNHEY and CDR2 is SMNVEV (reference sequence). The CDR3 has 14 residues. The V and J ends lost 6 bases and 7 bases, in that order; junction bases with no gene match: 4. The CDR3: CASRLGQGNSPLHF. DNA of the CDR3: TGTGCCAGCAGGTTGGGACAGGGAAATTCACCCCTCCACTTT.

The table lists this clone with a count of one. The rearrangement joins TRBV5-1 to TRBJ2-3; the match to TRBD2 covers 7 bases. The germline V gene has CDR1 SGHRS and CDR2 YFSETQ. The CDR3 extends over 14 amino acids. The V and J ends lost 1 base and 5 bases, in that order; junction bases with no gene match: 4. This CDR3 reads CASSLQGGVDTQYF. The CDR3 DNA reads TGCGCCAGCAGCTTGCAGGGAGGGGTAGATACGCAGTATTTT.

The CDR3 spells CASRPGTGDSNQPQHF. Here the CDR3 DNA reads TGCGCCAGCAGGCCCGGGACAGGGGATAGCAATCAGCCCCAGCATTTT. This rearrangement joins TRBV5-1 to TRBJ1-5; TRBD1 aligns across 10 bases. In germline, CDR1 is SGHRS, CDR2 YFSETQ. The CDR3 loop spans 16 amino acids. The V and J ends lost 5 bases and 0 bases, in that order; junction bases with no gene match: 5.

This clone was seen a single time. The V and J genes are TRBV7-7 and TRBJ2-5, with D tentatively TRBD1 (5 bases). Per the germline V gene, CDR1 is SSHAT and CDR2 is FNYEAQ (reference sequence). This CDR3 contains 13 residues. Trimming shortened V by 1 base and J by 2 bases, and 5 bases separated the two germline ends. The chain's CDR3 is CASSLGQQETQYF. The CDR3 coding sequence is TGTGCCAGCAGCTTAGGACAGCAAGAGACCCAGTACTTC.

This chain links TRBV7-9 with TRBJ2-2; TRBD1 aligns across 7 bases. CDR3 size: 16 residues. After removal of 4 bases from V and 0 bases from J, the junction contained 5 bases not matched to a gene. Germline lookup yields CDR1 SEHNR and CDR2 FQNEAQ (reference sequence). CDR3 DNA: TGTGCCAGCAGCTCTACAGGGGCCTCGAACACCGGGGAGCTGTTTTTT. This gives the protein CASSSTGASNTGELFF.